This is a list of T cell receptor beta chains from one sample in a study of Ad26.COV2.S vaccination and SARS-CoV-2 variants. Produced via immunoSEQ multiplex PCR; TCRdb's table is partial and in-frame only. The repertoire includes fewer than 500,000 clones, less than 95% of them detected once, and roughly 4.3% sits in the top ten. Sequencing used peripheral blood, obtained in a trial of Ad26.COV2.S vaccine versus placebo. These receptors all come from a person between 18 and 65 years old who received the Ad26.COV2.S COVID-19 vaccine or a placebo. CDR3s include the opening cysteine and the closing phenylalanine or tryptophan. Fields, in order: clone size, J gene, D gene, V gene, CDR3 DNA, CDR3 protein. D genes are given only for firm matches. Rows may omit the clone size; those that give it use once, few, many or a size class.

clone_size: -; j_call: TRBJ2-7; d_call: TRBD2; v_call: TRBV5-3; cdr3_nt: TGTGCCAGAAGCTTGGGGCTAGCGGATACCTACGAGCAGTACTTC; cdr3_aa: CARSLGLADTYEQYF
clone_size: -; j_call: TRBJ2-7; d_call: -; v_call: TRBV12-3/TRBV12-4; cdr3_nt: TGTGCCAGCAGTCCCGGGGTGTCCTACGAGCAGTACTTC; cdr3_aa: CASSPGVSYEQYF
clone_size: once; j_call: TRBJ2-2; d_call: -; v_call: TRBV28; cdr3_nt: TGTGCCAGCAGTTTGACCGATATACAGGCGCCTTTGGGCACCGGGGAGCTGTTTTTT; cdr3_aa: CASSLTDIQAPLGTGELFF
clone_size: -; j_call: TRBJ2-2; d_call: -; v_call: TRBV19; cdr3_nt: TGTGCCAGTAGCCCTCCCGTTGCGAACACCGGGGAGCTGTTTTTT; cdr3_aa: CASSPPVANTGELFF
clone_size: -; j_call: TRBJ2-7; d_call: TRBD2; v_call: TRBV28; cdr3_nt: TGTGCCAGCGGCCTGGGAGCGGGAGGTAGGGAGCAGTACTTC; cdr3_aa: CASGLGAGGREQYF
clone_size: -; j_call: TRBJ2-5; d_call: TRBD2; v_call: TRBV6-5; cdr3_nt: TGTGCCAGCGGGCAGGGACTAGCGGGATTAGAGACCCAGTACTTC; cdr3_aa: CASGQGLAGLETQYF
clone_size: -; j_call: TRBJ2-7; d_call: -; v_call: TRBV6-2/TRBV6-3; cdr3_nt: TGTGCCAGCAGTTACTCGATACGGCAGGACTACGAGCAGTACTTC; cdr3_aa: CASSYSIRQDYEQYF
clone_size: few; j_call: TRBJ1-6; d_call: TRBD1; v_call: TRBV28; cdr3_nt: TGTGCCAGCAGTTTTGGGCAGGGGGCAAATTCACCCCTCCACTTT; cdr3_aa: CASSFGQGANSPLHF
clone_size: once; j_call: TRBJ2-7; d_call: TRBD1; v_call: TRBV3-1/TRBV3-2; cdr3_nt: TGTGCCAGCAGCCGACAGGGGACAACCTACGAGCAGTACTTC; cdr3_aa: CASSRQGTTYEQYF
clone_size: -; j_call: TRBJ2-7; d_call: -; v_call: TRBV5-1; cdr3_nt: TGCGCCAGCAGCCCCACTGGTTACGAGCAGTACTTC; cdr3_aa: CASSPTGYEQYF
clone_size: few; j_call: TRBJ2-5; d_call: -; v_call: TRBV20-1; cdr3_nt: TGCAGTGCTAGTGATCCGAGGGTGCTGGAAGAGACCCAGTACTTC; cdr3_aa: CSASDPRVLEETQYF
clone_size: -; j_call: TRBJ2-4; d_call: -; v_call: TRBV6-2/TRBV6-3; cdr3_nt: TGTGCCAGCAGCCCCCACGGGGGAGGATCCAAAAACATTCAGTACTTC; cdr3_aa: CASSPHGGGSKNIQYF
clone_size: -; j_call: TRBJ2-7; d_call: -; v_call: TRBV5-6; cdr3_nt: TGTGCCAGCAGTCGGACGGGACATGAAGAGCAGTACTTC; cdr3_aa: CASSRTGHEEQYF
clone_size: -; j_call: TRBJ1-1; d_call: -; v_call: TRBV11-3; cdr3_nt: TGTGCCAGCAGCTCCGGACAGAACACTGAAGCTTTCTTT; cdr3_aa: CASSSGQNTEAFF
clone_size: -; j_call: TRBJ2-3; d_call: -; v_call: TRBV18; cdr3_nt: TGTGCCAGCTCACCCCCGCCATTTGATACGCAGTATTTT; cdr3_aa: CASSPPPFDTQYF
clone_size: -; j_call: TRBJ1-1; d_call: TRBD1; v_call: TRBV24-1; cdr3_nt: TGTGCCACCAGTGATTTTAGGACAGGGCTGGGAGCTTTCTTT; cdr3_aa: CATSDFRTGLGAFF
clone_size: once; j_call: TRBJ2-1; d_call: -; v_call: TRBV3-1/TRBV3-2; cdr3_nt: TGTGCCAGCAGCCAATTATGGACCAAAACCAATGAGCAGTTCTTC; cdr3_aa: CASSQLWTKTNEQFF
clone_size: -; j_call: TRBJ2-7; d_call: -; v_call: TRBV5-5; cdr3_nt: TGTGCCAGCAGCCAAGCCGGGTCGTTAAGCTACGAGCAGTACTTC; cdr3_aa: CASSQAGSLSYEQYF
clone_size: few; j_call: TRBJ1-5; d_call: TRBD1; v_call: TRBV19; cdr3_nt: TGTGCCAGTAGTACGCAAATGACAGGGAACCAGCCCCAGCATTTT; cdr3_aa: CASSTQMTGNQPQHF
clone_size: -; j_call: TRBJ2-3; d_call: -; v_call: TRBV7-9; cdr3_nt: TGTGCCAGCAGCTCCCGCGGGGCAGGCCGCACAGATACGCAGTATTTT; cdr3_aa: CASSSRGAGRTDTQYF
clone_size: -; j_call: TRBJ1-2; d_call: -; v_call: TRBV24-1; cdr3_nt: TGTGCCACCAGTGATGGGGCGGGGTATGGCTACACCTTC; cdr3_aa: CATSDGAGYGYTF
clone_size: -; j_call: TRBJ2-5; d_call: -; v_call: TRBV30; cdr3_nt: TGTGCCTGGAGTGTAAAGGGAGGAGAGACCCAGTACTTC; cdr3_aa: CAWSVKGGETQYF
clone_size: -; j_call: TRBJ2-5; d_call: TRBD1; v_call: TRBV5-1; cdr3_nt: TGCGCCAGCAGCAATCCGACAGGGGGACTGGAGACCCAGTACTTC; cdr3_aa: CASSNPTGGLETQYF
clone_size: -; j_call: TRBJ2-7; d_call: TRBD2; v_call: TRBV18; cdr3_nt: TGTGCCAGCTCACCCGGGACTAACTACGAGCAGTACTTC; cdr3_aa: CASSPGTNYEQYF
clone_size: -; j_call: TRBJ2-3; d_call: TRBD2; v_call: TRBV10-3; cdr3_nt: TGTGCCATCAGTGAGCCCGGGACTAGCGGAGTCACAGATACGCAGTATTTT; cdr3_aa: CAISEPGTSGVTDTQYF
clone_size: once; j_call: TRBJ1-1; d_call: -; v_call: TRBV19; cdr3_nt: TGTGCCAGTAGCCTGACAGCCACGAACACTGAAGCTTTCTTT; cdr3_aa: CASSLTATNTEAFF
clone_size: -; j_call: TRBJ2-7; d_call: -; v_call: TRBV6-2/TRBV6-3; cdr3_nt: TGTGCCAGCAGCCTATCTTCCTACGAGCAGTACTTC; cdr3_aa: CASSLSSYEQYF
clone_size: once; j_call: TRBJ2-4; d_call: TRBD2; v_call: TRBV6-2/TRBV6-3; cdr3_nt: TGTGCCAGCAGTTCCCCTAGCGGTCCCAAAAACATTCAGTACTTC; cdr3_aa: CASSSPSGPKNIQYF
clone_size: -; j_call: TRBJ1-4; d_call: TRBD1; v_call: TRBV29-1; cdr3_nt: TGCAGCGTTGAAGGTGGGACAGGGGAGGAAAAACTGTTTTTT; cdr3_aa: CSVEGGTGEEKLFF
clone_size: -; j_call: TRBJ2-5; d_call: -; v_call: TRBV7-3; cdr3_nt: TGTGCCAGCAGCACCAGCGGTCAAGAGACCCAGTACTTC; cdr3_aa: CASSTSGQETQYF
clone_size: -; j_call: TRBJ2-7; d_call: TRBD2; v_call: TRBV9; cdr3_nt: TGTGCCAGCAGCGTAGGTGGACTAGCGGGCGAGCAGTACTTC; cdr3_aa: CASSVGGLAGEQYF
clone_size: -; j_call: TRBJ2-3; d_call: -; v_call: TRBV7-9; cdr3_nt: TGTGCCAGCAGCTTAGACCCGGATACGCAGTATTTT; cdr3_aa: CASSLDPDTQYF
clone_size: -; j_call: TRBJ2-2; d_call: TRBD2; v_call: TRBV7-9; cdr3_nt: TGTGCCAGCAGCCTCCTGGGACTAGCGGGACTGACCGGGGAGCTGTTTTTT; cdr3_aa: CASSLLGLAGLTGELFF
clone_size: -; j_call: TRBJ2-2; d_call: -; v_call: TRBV3-1/TRBV3-2; cdr3_nt: TGTGCCAGCAGCCACCCTTCTAGGAGCACCGGGGAGCTGTTTTTT; cdr3_aa: CASSHPSRSTGELFF
clone_size: -; j_call: TRBJ1-4; d_call: -; v_call: TRBV7-9; cdr3_nt: TGTGCCAGCAGCAAACGGGAAACTAATGAAAAACTGTTTTTT; cdr3_aa: CASSKRETNEKLFF
clone_size: -; j_call: TRBJ2-1; d_call: -; v_call: TRBV9; cdr3_nt: TGTGCCAGCAGCCCCCCCACGGGCTCAGTTCCCAACAATGAGCAGTTCTTC; cdr3_aa: CASSPPTGSVPNNEQFF
clone_size: -; j_call: TRBJ2-7; d_call: -; v_call: TRBV11-1; cdr3_nt: TGTGCCAGCAGCCCCCGGACGGGACCCTACGAGCAGTACTTC; cdr3_aa: CASSPRTGPYEQYF
clone_size: few; j_call: TRBJ1-6; d_call: -; v_call: TRBV5-6; cdr3_nt: TGTGCCAGCAGCTACGAAAAGACAGGTTGGAGCTCACCCCTCCACTTT; cdr3_aa: CASSYEKTGWSSPLHF
clone_size: -; j_call: TRBJ1-4; d_call: -; v_call: TRBV9; cdr3_nt: TGTGCCAGCAGCGTAGGGGGGGGAAAACTGTTTTTT; cdr3_aa: CASSVGGGKLFF
clone_size: -; j_call: TRBJ2-7; d_call: TRBD1; v_call: TRBV6-5; cdr3_nt: TGTGCCCTGGCAGGGGGTAGACTCTCCTACGAGCAGTACTTC; cdr3_aa: CALAGGRLSYEQYF
clone_size: -; j_call: TRBJ2-3; d_call: -; v_call: TRBV6-5; cdr3_nt: TGTGCCAGCAGGCGCGGACTCCACACAGATACGCAGTATTTT; cdr3_aa: CASRRGLHTDTQYF
clone_size: -; j_call: TRBJ1-2; d_call: -; v_call: TRBV27; cdr3_nt: TGTGCCAGCAGCCGCGGACAGTCTCAGGGCTACACCTTC; cdr3_aa: CASSRGQSQGYTF
clone_size: -; j_call: TRBJ1-5; d_call: TRBD1; v_call: TRBV28; cdr3_nt: TGTGCCAGCAGGCATACAGGGGGCTTTAGCAATCAGCCCCAGCATTTT; cdr3_aa: CASRHTGGFSNQPQHF
clone_size: -; j_call: TRBJ1-6; d_call: -; v_call: TRBV27; cdr3_nt: TGTGCCAGCATCTTCCCGGACAGTTTTAATTCACCCCTCCACTTT; cdr3_aa: CASIFPDSFNSPLHF
clone_size: -; j_call: TRBJ1-1; d_call: TRBD1; v_call: TRBV6-6; cdr3_nt: TGTGCCAGCAGTTACTCTTCAGGGGGGGGGACTGAAGCTTTCTTT; cdr3_aa: CASSYSSGGGTEAFF
clone_size: -; j_call: TRBJ2-3; d_call: TRBD2; v_call: TRBV11-1; cdr3_nt: TGTGCCAGCAGCCTGAGACTAGCGGGACCCACAGATACGCAGTATTTT; cdr3_aa: CASSLRLAGPTDTQYF